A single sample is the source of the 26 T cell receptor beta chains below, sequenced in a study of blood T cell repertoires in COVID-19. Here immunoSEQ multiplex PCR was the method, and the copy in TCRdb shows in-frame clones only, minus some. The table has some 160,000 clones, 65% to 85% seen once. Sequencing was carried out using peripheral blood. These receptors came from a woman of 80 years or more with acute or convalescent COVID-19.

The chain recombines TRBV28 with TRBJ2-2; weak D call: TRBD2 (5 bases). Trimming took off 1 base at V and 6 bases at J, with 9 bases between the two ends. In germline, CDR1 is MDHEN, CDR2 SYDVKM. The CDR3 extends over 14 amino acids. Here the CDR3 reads CASSLSPEAGELFF. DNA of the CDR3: TGTGCCAGCAGTTTATCCCCGGAGGCCGGGGAGCTGTTTTTT.

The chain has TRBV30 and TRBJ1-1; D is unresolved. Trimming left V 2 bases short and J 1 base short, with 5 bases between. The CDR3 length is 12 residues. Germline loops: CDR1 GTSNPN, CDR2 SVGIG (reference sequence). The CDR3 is CAWSRRNTEAFF. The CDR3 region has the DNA TGTGCCTGGAGTCGGAGGAACACTGAAGCTTTCTTT. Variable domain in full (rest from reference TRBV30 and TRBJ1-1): SQTIHQWPATLVQPVGSPLSLECTVEGTSNPNLYWYRQAAGRGLQLLFYSVGIGQISSEVPQNLSASRPQDRQFILSSKKLLLSDSGFYLCAWSRRNTEAFFGQGTRLTVV.

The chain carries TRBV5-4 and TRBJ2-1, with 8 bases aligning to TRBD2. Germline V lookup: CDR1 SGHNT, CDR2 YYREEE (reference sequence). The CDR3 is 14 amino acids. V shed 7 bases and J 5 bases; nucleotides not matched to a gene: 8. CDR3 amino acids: CASLPGGGDNEQFF. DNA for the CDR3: TGTGCCAGCCTCCCGGGAGGGGGGGACAATGAGCAGTTCTTC.

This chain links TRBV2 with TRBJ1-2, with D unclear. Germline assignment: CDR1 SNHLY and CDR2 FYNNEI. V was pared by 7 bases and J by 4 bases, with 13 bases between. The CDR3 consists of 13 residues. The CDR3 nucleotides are TGTGCCAGCACGGACCGGAGGGCCTATGGCTACACCTTC. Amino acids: CASTDRRAYGYTF.

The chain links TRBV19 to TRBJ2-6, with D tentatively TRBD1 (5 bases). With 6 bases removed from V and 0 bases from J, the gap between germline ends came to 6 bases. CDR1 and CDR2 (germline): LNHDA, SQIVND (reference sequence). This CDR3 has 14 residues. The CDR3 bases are TGTGCCAGTAGACAGGTCTCTGGGGCCAACGTCCTGACTTTC. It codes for CASRQVSGANVLTF.

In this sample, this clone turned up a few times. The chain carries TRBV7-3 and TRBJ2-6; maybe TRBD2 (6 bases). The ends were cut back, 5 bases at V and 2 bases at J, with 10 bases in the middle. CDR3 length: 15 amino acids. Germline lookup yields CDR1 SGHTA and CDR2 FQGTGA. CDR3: CASSPGGAGANVLTF. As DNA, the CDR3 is TGTGCCAGCAGCCCCGGGGGTGCTGGGGCCAACGTCCTGACTTTC.

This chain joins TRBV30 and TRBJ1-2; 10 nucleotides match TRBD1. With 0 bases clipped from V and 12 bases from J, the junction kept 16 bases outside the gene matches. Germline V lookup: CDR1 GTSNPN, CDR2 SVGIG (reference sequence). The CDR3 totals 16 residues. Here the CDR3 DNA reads TGTGCCTGGAGTGTGGGAGGGACGACAGGGGGCGCGGAGAACACCTTC. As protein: CAWSVGGTTGGAENTF.

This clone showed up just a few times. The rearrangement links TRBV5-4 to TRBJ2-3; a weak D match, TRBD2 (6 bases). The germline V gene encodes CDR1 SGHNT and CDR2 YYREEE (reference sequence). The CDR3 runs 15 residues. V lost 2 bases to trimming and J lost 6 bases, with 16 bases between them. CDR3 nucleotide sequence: TGTGCCAGCAGCTTTGACGGGAGAAGGTTGGATACGCAGTATTTT. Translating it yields CASSFDGRRLDTQYF.

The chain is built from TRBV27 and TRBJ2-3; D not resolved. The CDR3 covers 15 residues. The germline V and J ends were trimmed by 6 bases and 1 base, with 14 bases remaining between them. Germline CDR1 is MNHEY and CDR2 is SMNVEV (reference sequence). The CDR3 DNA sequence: TGTGCCAGCAGCCCGGTCGAGGCTGGCACAGATACGCAGTATTTT. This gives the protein CASSPVEAGTDTQYF.

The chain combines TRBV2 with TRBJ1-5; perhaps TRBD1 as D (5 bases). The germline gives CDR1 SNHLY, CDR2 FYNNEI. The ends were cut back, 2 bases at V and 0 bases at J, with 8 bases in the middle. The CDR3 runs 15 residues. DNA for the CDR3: TGTGCCAGCAGTGAATCAGGGTATAGCAATCAGCCCCAGCATTTT. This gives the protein CASSESGYSNQPQHF.

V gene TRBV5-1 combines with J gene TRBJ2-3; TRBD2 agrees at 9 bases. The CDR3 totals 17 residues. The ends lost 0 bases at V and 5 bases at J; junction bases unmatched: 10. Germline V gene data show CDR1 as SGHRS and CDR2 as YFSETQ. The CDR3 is CASSLEGSGRGGDTQYF. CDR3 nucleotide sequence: TGCGCCAGCAGCTTGGAGGGTAGCGGGAGAGGGGGAGATACGCAGTATTTT.

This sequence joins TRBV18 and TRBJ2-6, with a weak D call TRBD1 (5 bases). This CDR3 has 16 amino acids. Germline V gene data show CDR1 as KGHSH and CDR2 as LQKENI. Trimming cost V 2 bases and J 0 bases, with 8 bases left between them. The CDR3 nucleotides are TGTGCCAGCTCACCAACAGGTTACTCTGGGGCCAACGTCCTGACTTTC. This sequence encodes CASSPTGYSGANVLTF.

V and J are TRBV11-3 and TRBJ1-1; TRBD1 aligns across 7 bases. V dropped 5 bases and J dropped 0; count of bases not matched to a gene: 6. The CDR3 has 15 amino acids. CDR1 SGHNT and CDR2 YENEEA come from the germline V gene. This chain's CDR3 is CASSKRGQMNTEAFF. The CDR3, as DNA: TGTGCCAGCAGCAAAAGGGGACAGATGAACACTGAAGCTTTCTTT.

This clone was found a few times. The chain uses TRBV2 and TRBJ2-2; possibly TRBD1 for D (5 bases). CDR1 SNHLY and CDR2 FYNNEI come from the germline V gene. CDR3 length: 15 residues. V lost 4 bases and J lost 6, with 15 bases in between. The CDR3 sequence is CASSALGRMSGELFF. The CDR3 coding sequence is TGTGCCAGCAGTGCGCTGGGGCGCATGTCCGGGGAGCTGTTTTTT.

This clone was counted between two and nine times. The CDR3 loop is CAILVPKDGYTF. CDR3 in DNA: TGTGCCATCCTAGTCCCGAAGGATGGCTACACCTTC. The chain couples TRBV2 to TRBJ1-2, with no clear D. The CDR3 sequence is 12 residues long. V lost 10 bases and J lost 6, with 15 bases in between. Germline V gene lookup returns CDR1 SNHLY and CDR2 FYNNEI. The full variable domain, completed using reference TRBV2 and TRBJ1-2, is EPEVTQTPSHQVTQMGQEVILRCVPISNHLYFYWYRQILGQKVEFLVSFYNNEISEKSEIFDDQFSVERPDGSNFTLKIRSTKLEDSAMYFCAILVPKDGYTFGSGTRLTVV.

The CDR3 DNA reads TGTGCCAGCAGCCCCCGGACTGTTCTTGATTCACCCCTCCACTTT. Protein sequence: CASSPRTVLDSPLHF. This chain links TRBV7-9 with TRBJ1-6; D is unresolved. Germline CDR1 SEHNR, CDR2 FQNEAQ (reference sequence). V was cut by 5 bases and J by 8 bases, with 16 bases left in between. This CDR3 is 15 amino acids long.

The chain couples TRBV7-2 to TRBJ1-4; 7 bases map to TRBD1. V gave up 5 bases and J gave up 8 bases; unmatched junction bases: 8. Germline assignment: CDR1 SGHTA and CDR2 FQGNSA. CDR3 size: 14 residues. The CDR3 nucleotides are TGTGCCAGCAGCCCGACAGGGTCCGGCGAAAAACTGTTTTTT. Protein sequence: CASSPTGSGEKLFF.

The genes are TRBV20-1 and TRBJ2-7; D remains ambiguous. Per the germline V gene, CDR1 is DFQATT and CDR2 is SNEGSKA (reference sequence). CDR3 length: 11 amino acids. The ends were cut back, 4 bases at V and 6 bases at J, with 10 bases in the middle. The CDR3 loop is CSATLAVEQYF. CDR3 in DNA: TGCAGTGCTACCTTAGCAGTCGAGCAGTACTTC.

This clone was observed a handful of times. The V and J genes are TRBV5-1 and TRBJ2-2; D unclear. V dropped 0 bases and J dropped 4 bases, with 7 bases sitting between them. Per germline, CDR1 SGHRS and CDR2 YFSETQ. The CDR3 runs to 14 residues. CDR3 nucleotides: TGCGCCAGCAGCTTGGGGCAGATCACCGGGGAGCTGTTTTTT. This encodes CASSLGQITGELFF.

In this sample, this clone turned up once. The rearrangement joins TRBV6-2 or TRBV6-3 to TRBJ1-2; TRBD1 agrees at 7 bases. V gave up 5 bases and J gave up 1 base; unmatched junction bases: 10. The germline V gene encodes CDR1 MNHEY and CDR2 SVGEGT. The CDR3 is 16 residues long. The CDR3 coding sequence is TGTGCCAGCAGTCGGCCACCGGGACAGAATAACTATGGCTACACCTTC. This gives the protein CASSRPPGQNNYGYTF.

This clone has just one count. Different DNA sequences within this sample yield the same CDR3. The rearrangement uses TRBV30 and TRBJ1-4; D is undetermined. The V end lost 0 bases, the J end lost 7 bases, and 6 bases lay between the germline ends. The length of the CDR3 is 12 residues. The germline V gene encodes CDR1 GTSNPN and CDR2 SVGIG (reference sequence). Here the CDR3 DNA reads TGTGCCTGGAGTGTGCTGCGTGAAAAACTGTTTTTT. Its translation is CAWSVLREKLFF.

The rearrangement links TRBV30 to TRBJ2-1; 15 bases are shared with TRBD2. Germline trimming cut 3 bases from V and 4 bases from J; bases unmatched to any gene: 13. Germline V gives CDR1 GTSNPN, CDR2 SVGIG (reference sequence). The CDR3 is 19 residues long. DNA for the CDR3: TGTGCCTGGAGATCCCCGGGACTAGCGGGGGGCCAGAGGTACAATGAGCAGTTCTTC. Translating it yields CAWRSPGLAGGQRYNEQFF.

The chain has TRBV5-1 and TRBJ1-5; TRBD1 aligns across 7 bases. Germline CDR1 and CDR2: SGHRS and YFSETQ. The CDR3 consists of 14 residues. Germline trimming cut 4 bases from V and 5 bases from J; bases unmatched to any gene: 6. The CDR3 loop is CASSPGQADQPQHF. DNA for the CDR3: TGCGCCAGCAGCCCAGGACAGGCGGATCAGCCCCAGCATTTT.

DNA of the CDR3: TGTGCCAGCTCACCAGCGGCTACCGAGACCCAGTACTTC. Its translation: CASSPAATETQYF. This rearrangement joins TRBV18 to TRBJ2-5, with D hard to call. CDR1 is KGHSH and CDR2 is LQKENI in the germline V gene. The CDR3 totals 13 residues. V gave up 2 bases and J gave up 5 bases, with 9 bases separating them.

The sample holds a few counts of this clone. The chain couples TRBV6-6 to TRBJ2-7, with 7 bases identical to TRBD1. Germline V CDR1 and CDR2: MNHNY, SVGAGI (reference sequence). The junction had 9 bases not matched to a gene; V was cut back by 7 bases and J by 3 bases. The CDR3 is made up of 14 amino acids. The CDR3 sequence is CASTQGTVYYEQYF. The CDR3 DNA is TGTGCCAGCACCCAGGGGACAGTGTACTACGAGCAGTACTTC.

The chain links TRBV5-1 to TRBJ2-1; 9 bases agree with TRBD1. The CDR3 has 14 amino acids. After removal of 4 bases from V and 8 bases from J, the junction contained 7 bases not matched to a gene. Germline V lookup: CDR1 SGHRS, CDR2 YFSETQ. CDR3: CASSPGQGRYEQFF. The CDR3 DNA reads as TGCGCCAGCAGCCCGGGACAGGGTCGCTATGAGCAGTTCTTC.